These 25 T cell receptor beta chains were all obtained from the same sample, sequenced in a study of OX40 agonist ivuxolimab in advanced cancers. TCRdb's table, derived via immunoSEQ multiplex PCR, lists solely in-frame clones and lacks some. The repertoire includes 35,000 to 55,000 clones, about four fifths of them detected once, and 10% sits in the top ten. The sample here was CD4+ or CD8+ T cells sorted from blood, taken in a trial of the OX40 agonist ivuxolimab. Every receptor here comes from an adult with an advanced solid tumor such as melanoma, head and neck, liver or kidney cancer.

The rearrangement joins TRBV12-5 to TRBJ1-1; no definite D call. Trimming left V 6 bases short and J 4 bases short, with 12 bases between. The CDR3 is made up of 13 amino acids. CDR1 is LGHNT, CDR2 FRNRAP, per germline. CDR3 residues: CASGGDGGTEAFF. CDR3 coding DNA: TGTGCTAGTGGCGGGGATGGAGGCACTGAAGCTTTCTTT. Full variable domain (outside the CDR3, taken from reference TRBV12-5 and TRBJ1-1): DARVTQTPRHKVTEMGQEVTMRCQPILGHNTVFWYRQTMMQGLELLAYFRNRAPLDDSGMPKDRFSAEMPDATLATLKIQPSEPRDSAVYFCASGGDGGTEAFFGQGTRLTVV.

This chain joins TRBV7-2 and TRBJ2-1; tentative D call: TRBD2 (6 bases). Trimming removed 2 bases from V and 8 bases from J, with 13 bases in between. Germline V gives CDR1 SGHTA, CDR2 FQGNSA. This CDR3 is 14 amino acids long. The CDR3 coding sequence is TGTGCCAGCAGCTTAATGGGAGGTTTCGATGAGCAGTTCTTC. It translates to CASSLMGGFDEQFF.

The chain uses TRBV19 and TRBJ2-1; the match to TRBD1 covers 7 bases. The germline CDR1 and CDR2 sequences are LNHDA and SQIVND (reference sequence). This CDR3 has 15 amino acids. V shed 5 bases and J 1 base; nucleotides not matched to a gene: 5. The CDR3 region is CASSVRDRSYNEQFF. In DNA, the CDR3 is TGTGCCAGTAGTGTACGGGACAGATCCTACAATGAGCAGTTCTTC.

V usage is TRBV6-5 and J usage is TRBJ2-7; 11 positions match TRBD2. With 0 bases clipped from V and 4 bases from J, the junction kept 2 bases outside the gene matches. CDR3 length: 15 residues. Germline CDR1 is MNHEY and CDR2 is SVGAGI. Here the CDR3 DNA reads TGTGCCAGCAGTTACTCAGGGACTAGCGGTTACGAGCAGTACTTC. Amino acids: CASSYSGTSGYEQYF.

J is TRBJ1-2 and V is TRBV30; D perhaps matches TRBD1 (6 bases). Germline CDR1 and CDR2: GTSNPN and SVGIG (reference sequence). Trimming pared 0 bases from V and 7 bases from J, leaving 12 bases between. This CDR3 comprises 13 residues. In DNA form, the CDR3 reads TGTGCCTGGAGTGTACCAGGGGCGGGTGGCTACACCTTC. The encoded protein is CAWSVPGAGGYTF.

The genes are TRBV7-2 and TRBJ1-1; tentatively, D is TRBD1 (5 bases). CDR1 and CDR2 from the germline V gene are SGHTA and FQGNSA. The V and J ends lost 5 bases and 8 bases respectively, with 21 bases between them. The CDR3 contains 15 residues. CDR3 loop: CASSIKVGQISEAFF. The CDR3 DNA sequence: TGTGCCAGCAGCATTAAAGTGGGGCAGATATCGGAAGCTTTCTTT.

This chain joins TRBV5-1 and TRBJ1-6; no clear D gene. The V gene lost 4 bases and the J gene lost 11 bases, with 13 bases spanning the gap. This CDR3 comprises 13 residues. The germline V gene has CDR1 SGHRS and CDR2 YFSETQ. The CDR3 sequence: CASSLEIETPLHF. The CDR3 nucleotides are TGCGCCAGCAGCCTGGAGATAGAGACACCCCTCCACTTT. Together with reference TRBV5-1 and TRBJ1-6, the CDR3 gives the full variable domain: KAGVTQTPRYLIKTRGQQVTLSCSPISGHRSVSWYQQTPGQGLQFLFEYFSETQRNKGNFPGRFSGRQFSNSRSEMNVSTLELGDSALYLCASSLEIETPLHFGNGTRLTVT.

V gene TRBV28 combines with J gene TRBJ1-5, with 7 bases that match TRBD1. Looked up from germline, CDR1 is MDHEN and CDR2 is SYDVKM. The length of the CDR3 is 14 residues. With V trimmed by 6 bases and J by 2 bases, 4 bases remained unmatched. The CDR3 loop is CASSRQGGNQPQHF. The CDR3 DNA follows: TGTGCCAGCAGCCGACAGGGCGGCAATCAGCCCCAGCATTTT. The entire variable domain, with the rest obtained from reference TRBV28 and TRBJ1-5, is as follows: DVKVTQSSRYLVKRTGEKVFLECVQDMDHENMFWYRQDPGLGLRLIYFSYDVKMKEKGDIPEGYSVSREKKERFSLILESASTNQTSMYLCASSRQGGNQPQHFGDGTRLSIL.

The CDR3 sequence is CASSERGTDTQYF. As DNA, the CDR3 is TGTGCCAGCAGTGAAAGGGGGACAGATACGCAGTATTTT. V usage is TRBV6-1 and J usage is TRBJ2-3; perhaps TRBD1 as D (6 bases). With 2 bases removed from V and 3 bases from J, the gap between germline ends came to 6 bases. Germline-derived CDR1 and CDR2 are MNHNS and SASEGT. The CDR3 spans 13 residues.

This clone showed up just once. This rearrangement joins TRBV7-3 to TRBJ2-7, with TRBD1 identical over 10 bases. The CDR3 has 14 amino acids. In germline, CDR1 is SGHTA, CDR2 FQGTGA. Trimming took 5 bases from V and 6 from J; bases not matched to a gene: 7. The DNA of the CDR3 is TGTGCCAGCAGCCCTTCGACAGGGGGCGTCGAGCAGTACTTC. Translating gives CASSPSTGGVEQYF.

The chain combines TRBV4-1 with TRBJ1-4, with unresolved D. CDR3 length: 13 residues. The germline CDR1 and CDR2 sequences are MGHRA and YSYEKL. V dropped 0 bases and J dropped 8 bases, with 7 bases sitting between them. Here the CDR3 reads CASSQERREKLFF. In DNA form, the CDR3 reads TGCGCCAGCAGCCAAGAGAGGCGCGAAAAACTGTTTTTT.

The chain uses TRBV5-4 and TRBJ1-4; no reliable D call. There are 14 residues in the CDR3. V was pared by 4 bases and J by 4 bases, with 11 bases between. CDR1 and CDR2 from the germline V gene are SGHNT and YYREEE (reference sequence). The CDR3 sequence is CASSPEQHNEKLFF. The CDR3 region has the DNA TGTGCCAGCAGCCCTGAGCAGCATAATGAAAAACTGTTTTTT.

This clone was detected a few times. The chain joins TRBV7-9 to TRBJ2-2; D not certain. V was clipped by 5 bases and J by 5 bases, with 6 bases between them. This CDR3 comprises 12 residues. Germline V CDR1 and CDR2: SEHNR, FQNEAQ (reference sequence). Here the CDR3 reads CASSPETGELFF. The CDR3 bases are TGTGCCAGCAGCCCCGAGACCGGGGAGCTGTTTTTT.

The V gene is TRBV7-9, the J gene TRBJ2-3, with unresolved D. The V and J ends lost 3 bases and 2 bases respectively, with 15 bases between them. The CDR3 is made up of 16 amino acids. Per the germline V gene, CDR1 is SEHNR and CDR2 is FQNEAQ (reference sequence). DNA for the CDR3: TGTGCCAGCAGCTTCTTGGCGGAGAGCAACACAGATACGCAGTATTTT. The encoded protein is CASSFLAESNTDTQYF.

This clone was seen just once. This chain links TRBV28 with TRBJ1-3, with 7 bases that match TRBD1. Germline V gene sequence: CDR1 MDHEN, CDR2 SYDVKM. The CDR3 loop spans 15 amino acids. Losses at the gene ends were 5 bases for V and 2 bases for J; bases not matched to a gene: 6. The CDR3 nucleotides read TGTGCCAGCAGTCAAGACAGGGTACCTGGAAACACCATATATTTT. As protein: CASSQDRVPGNTIYF.

The V and J genes are TRBV30 and TRBJ2-2, with D maybe TRBD1 (5 bases). Germline assignment: CDR1 GTSNPN and CDR2 SVGIG (reference sequence). V dropped 0 bases and J dropped 2 bases, with 10 bases sitting between them. This CDR3 has 15 residues. The CDR3 is CAWSVLDKNTGELFF. The CDR3 region has the DNA TGTGCCTGGAGTGTACTGGACAAAAACACCGGGGAGCTGTTTTTT.

This clone has only a few counts. The genes are TRBV6-5 and TRBJ1-3; D gene uncertain. The length of the CDR3 is 16 residues. Looked up from germline, CDR1 is MNHEY and CDR2 is SVGAGI. The germline V and J ends were trimmed by 0 bases and 0 bases, with 9 bases remaining between them. The CDR3 protein is CASSYSGPTSGNTIYF. For the CDR3, the DNA is TGTGCCAGCAGTTACTCGGGCCCAACCTCTGGAAACACCATATATTTT.

This chain connects TRBV6-5 to TRBJ2-1; D remains ambiguous. Per the germline V gene, CDR1 is MNHEY and CDR2 is SVGAGI. V lost 3 bases, J lost 6 bases, and 12 bases lay in between. This CDR3 region has 14 residues. This chain's CDR3 is CASSYSLDGNEQFF. DNA of the CDR3: TGTGCCAGCAGTTATTCGCTCGATGGCAATGAGCAGTTCTTC.

V gene TRBV5-1 combines with J gene TRBJ2-2; D uncertain. The CDR3 is 16 amino acids. Germline lookup yields CDR1 SGHRS and CDR2 YFSETQ. Trimming pared 2 bases from V and 0 bases from J, leaving 11 bases between. The CDR3 sequence: CASSFRYSSNTGELFF. The CDR3 DNA follows: TGCGCCAGCAGCTTTCGTTACTCCTCGAACACCGGGGAGCTGTTTTTT.

V gene TRBV4-1 combines with J gene TRBJ1-3; D remains unclear. Germline V gives CDR1 MGHRA, CDR2 YSYEKL. Trimming pared 0 bases from V and 4 bases from J, leaving 7 bases between. The CDR3 covers 14 residues. CDR3 region: CASSQDVVGNTIYF. The CDR3 DNA sequence: TGCGCCAGCAGCCAAGATGTGGTGGGAAACACCATATATTTT.

This clone was observed once. The chain joins TRBV27 to TRBJ2-5, with D perhaps assigned TRBD1 or TRBD2 (6 bases each). The germline V gene encodes CDR1 MNHEY and CDR2 SMNVEV (reference sequence). CDR3 length: 14 amino acids. V was pared by 7 bases and J by 5 bases, with 17 bases between. The CDR3 reads CASKTGFAGETQYF. DNA for the CDR3: TGTGCCAGCAAAACAGGGTTTGCGGGGGAGACCCAGTACTTC.

The rearrangement uses TRBV6-5 and TRBJ1-1, with D perhaps TRBD1 (5 bases). The CDR3 length is 13 residues. Germline V gene lookup returns CDR1 MNHEY and CDR2 SVGAGI. V lost 10 bases and J lost 1, with 13 bases in between. DNA for the CDR3: TGTGCCACCTCGACAGTTAAGAACACTGAAGCTTTCTTT. It is translated as CATSTVKNTEAFF.

The CDR3 spells CASNWGIWSQETQYF. DNA of the CDR3: TGTGCCAGCAATTGGGGTATATGGTCTCAAGAGACCCAGTACTTC. The J gene is TRBJ2-5, the V gene TRBV6-5; no reliable D call. Germline lookup yields CDR1 MNHEY and CDR2 SVGAGI. Trimming stripped 7 bases from V and 2 bases from J, with 17 bases between. CDR3 length: 15 amino acids.

V gene TRBV19 combines with J gene TRBJ1-4; D possibly corresponds to TRBD1 (5 bases). CDR3 length: 14 amino acids. Deletions cut 8 bases from V and 7 bases from J, with 17 bases between. Germline CDR1 is LNHDA and CDR2 is SQIVND (reference sequence). CDR3 amino acids: CASRPGGLSEKLFF. For the CDR3, the DNA is TGTGCCAGTCGCCCTGGGGGTCTGAGTGAAAAACTGTTTTTT.

This chain joins TRBV27 and TRBJ2-7, with 7 positions matching TRBD1. Looked up from germline, CDR1 is MNHEY and CDR2 is SMNVEV (reference sequence). CDR3 length: 11 amino acids. The trim removed 11 bases at V and 13 bases at J, leaving 14 bases unmatched. DNA of the CDR3: TGTGCCTCCGACAGGGAAATTGAAAAATACTTC. The encoded protein is CASDREIEKYF.